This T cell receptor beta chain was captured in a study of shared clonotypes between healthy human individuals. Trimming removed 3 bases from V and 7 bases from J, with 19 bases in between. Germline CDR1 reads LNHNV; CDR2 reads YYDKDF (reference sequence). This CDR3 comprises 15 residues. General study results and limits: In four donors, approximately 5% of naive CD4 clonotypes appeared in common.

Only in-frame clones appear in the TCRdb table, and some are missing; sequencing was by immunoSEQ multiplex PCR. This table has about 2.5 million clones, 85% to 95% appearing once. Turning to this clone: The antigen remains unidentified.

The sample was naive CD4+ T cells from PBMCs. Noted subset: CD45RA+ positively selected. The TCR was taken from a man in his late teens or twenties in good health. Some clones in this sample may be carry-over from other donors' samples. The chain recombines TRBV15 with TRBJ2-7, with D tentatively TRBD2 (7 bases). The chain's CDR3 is CATSSNPRGALEQYF. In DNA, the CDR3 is TGTGCCACCAGCAGTAACCCCCGGGGGGCGCTTGAGCAGTACTTC.